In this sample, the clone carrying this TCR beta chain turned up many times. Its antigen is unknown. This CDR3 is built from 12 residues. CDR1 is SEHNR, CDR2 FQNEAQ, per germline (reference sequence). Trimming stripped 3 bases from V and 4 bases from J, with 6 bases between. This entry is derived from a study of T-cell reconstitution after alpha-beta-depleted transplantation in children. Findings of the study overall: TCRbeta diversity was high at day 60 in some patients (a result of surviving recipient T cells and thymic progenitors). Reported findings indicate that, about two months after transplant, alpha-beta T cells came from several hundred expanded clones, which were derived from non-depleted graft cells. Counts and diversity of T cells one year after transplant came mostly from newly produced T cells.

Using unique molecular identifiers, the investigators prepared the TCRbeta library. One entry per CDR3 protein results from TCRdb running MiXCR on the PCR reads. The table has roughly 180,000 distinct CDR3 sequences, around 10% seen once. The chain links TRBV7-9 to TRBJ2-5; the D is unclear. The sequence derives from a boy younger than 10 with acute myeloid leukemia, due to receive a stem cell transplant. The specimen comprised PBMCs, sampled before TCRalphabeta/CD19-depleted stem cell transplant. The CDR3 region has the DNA TGTGCCAGCAGCTTGGCCCCAGAGACCCAGTACTTC. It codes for CASSLAPETQYF. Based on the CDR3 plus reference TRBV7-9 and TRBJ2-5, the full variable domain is DTGVSQNPRHKITKRGQNVTFRCDPISEHNRLYWYRQTLGQGPEFLTYFQNEAQLEKSRLLSDRFSAERPKGSFSTLEIQRTEQGDSAMYLCASSLAPETQYFGPGTRLLVL.